This T cell receptor (beta chain) originates from a study of ipilimumab plus nivolumab after autologous stem cell transplantation. As for the study in general: Patients received a median of about 5 ipilimumab and 8 nivolumab doses. DLBCL patients had primary refractory or relapsed disease. Broader study findings: Authors suggest TCR repertoire, Treg phenotype and gut microbiota support further study.

To note about this clone: The antigen is undetermined.

The V end was cut by 1 base, the J end by 7 bases, with 7 bases between. CDR1 is MGHDK, CDR2 SYGVNS, per germline. The CDR3 totals 13 residues. Clones were sequenced by immunoSEQ multiplex PCR, and TCRdb holds only the in-frame ones, with some missing. The repertoire holds around 13,000 clones, 73% seen once, with about a sixth in the top ten. Starting 14 to 28 days after autologous transplant, ipilimumab 1 mg/kg was given. This sequence joins TRBV25-1 and TRBJ2-2; D is possibly TRBD1 (5 bases). This clonotype originated in a male donor with diffuse large B-cell lymphoma. The specimen was PBMCs, collected in a trial of ipilimumab plus nivolumab as post-transplant consolidation. CDR3 coding DNA: TGTGCCAGCAGTGAATGGGGCCGCGGGGAGCTGTTTTTT. Protein product: CASSEWGRGELFF.